The text below deals with one TCR beta chain. Other DNA sequences in this sample translate to the same CDR3. The data originate from a study of OX40 agonist ivuxolimab in advanced cancers. The CDR3 length is 15 residues. The ends were cut back, 2 bases at V and 4 bases at J, with 11 bases in the middle. The germline V gene has CDR1 SNHLY and CDR2 FYNNEI. Produced via immunoSEQ multiplex PCR; TCRdb's table is partial and in-frame only. Here the sample spans approximately 61,000 clones, 80% being singletons. The TCR originated in an adult with an advanced solid tumor such as melanoma, head and neck, liver or kidney cancer. The sample here was CD4+ or CD8+ T cells sorted from blood, taken in a trial of the OX40 agonist ivuxolimab. The chain carries TRBV2 and TRBJ1-4; no reliable D call. The CDR3 DNA reads TGTGCCAGCAGTGAATCGGGCTTGTTTAATGAAAAACTGTTTTTT. This encodes CASSESGLFNEKLFF.